The 7 T cell receptor beta chains listed next were all sequenced from one sample in a study of OX40 agonist ivuxolimab in advanced cancers. The repertoire was sequenced with immunoSEQ multiplex PCR; TCRdb's copy has only in-frame clones and lacks some. The profile shows around 85,000 clones, 91% of them singletons. The specimen was CD4+ or CD8+ T cells sorted from blood, collected in a trial of the OX40 agonist ivuxolimab. All receptors derive from an adult with an advanced solid tumor such as melanoma, head and neck, liver or kidney cancer.

This sequence joins TRBV13 and TRBJ2-1, with 12 nucleotides matching TRBD1. From germline, CDR1 is PRHDT and CDR2 FYEKMQ (reference sequence). The CDR3 consists of 16 residues. J lost 5 bases, V lost 6 bases, and 8 bases had no gene match. The CDR3 nucleotides read TGTGCCAGCAGTTTTTGGGGACAGGGGGCAAACAATGAGCAGTTCTTC. It translates to CASSFWGQGANNEQFF.

The chain is built from TRBV30 and TRBJ2-7; 9 bases line up with TRBD1. CDR1 GTSNPN and CDR2 SVGIG come from the germline V gene (reference sequence). This CDR3 region has 13 residues. The V and J ends lost 4 bases and 7 bases, in that order; junction bases with no gene match: 8. This CDR3 reads CAWTRTGVGEQYF. The CDR3 coding sequence is TGTGCCTGGACCCGGACAGGGGTAGGGGAGCAGTACTTC.

This sequence joins TRBV27 and TRBJ2-1; D not certain. The CDR3 spans 12 residues. The V gene lost 10 bases and the J gene lost 2 bases, with 9 bases spanning the gap. Germline CDR1 MNHEY, CDR2 SMNVEV (reference sequence). CDR3 DNA sequence: TGTGCCACCCAAGTAGCCTACAATGAGCAGTTCTTC. It codes for CATQVAYNEQFF.

In nucleotides, the CDR3 is TGTGCCAGCAGTTCGTGGACTCTGAACACCGGGGAGCTGTTTTTT. It specifies CASSSWTLNTGELFF. The J gene is TRBJ2-2, the V gene TRBV6-5; possibly TRBD2 for D (5 bases). Trimming cost V 4 bases and J 1 base, with 10 bases left between them. The germline CDR1 and CDR2 sequences are MNHEY and SVGAGI. The CDR3 length is 15 residues.

The chain combines TRBV7-8 with TRBJ2-7; TRBD2 matches 14 bases. The CDR3 covers 17 residues. The germline V gene has CDR1 SGHVS and CDR2 FQNEAQ. Unmatched junction bases numbered 9, after V lost 4 bases and J lost 4 bases. CDR3 coding DNA: TGTGCCAGCAGCTCGGGACTAGCGGGGGCCCCGGGTTACGAGCAGTACTTC. Its protein product is CASSSGLAGAPGYEQYF.

This rearrangement joins TRBV14 to TRBJ1-3; a possible D gene is TRBD1 (5 bases). CDR1 and CDR2 from the germline V gene are SGHDN and FVKESK. Between the trimmed V and J ends, which lost 1 base and 2 bases, there was a span of 15 bases. This CDR3 has 17 amino acids. CDR3: CASSQVGSRGPGNTIYF. The CDR3 DNA sequence: TGTGCCAGCAGCCAAGTGGGGAGTCGGGGCCCTGGAAACACCATATATTTT.

The gene calls are TRBV28 and TRBJ2-1; 7 positions match TRBD2. The CDR3 contains 16 residues. V lost 2 bases to trimming and J lost 5 bases; unmatched junction nucleotides: 9. The germline CDR1 and CDR2 sequences are MDHEN and SYDVKM. DNA of the CDR3: TGTGCCAGCAGTTTAGTTCTCGCGGGGGTAAACAATGAGCAGTTCTTC. Encoded protein: CASSLVLAGVNNEQFF.